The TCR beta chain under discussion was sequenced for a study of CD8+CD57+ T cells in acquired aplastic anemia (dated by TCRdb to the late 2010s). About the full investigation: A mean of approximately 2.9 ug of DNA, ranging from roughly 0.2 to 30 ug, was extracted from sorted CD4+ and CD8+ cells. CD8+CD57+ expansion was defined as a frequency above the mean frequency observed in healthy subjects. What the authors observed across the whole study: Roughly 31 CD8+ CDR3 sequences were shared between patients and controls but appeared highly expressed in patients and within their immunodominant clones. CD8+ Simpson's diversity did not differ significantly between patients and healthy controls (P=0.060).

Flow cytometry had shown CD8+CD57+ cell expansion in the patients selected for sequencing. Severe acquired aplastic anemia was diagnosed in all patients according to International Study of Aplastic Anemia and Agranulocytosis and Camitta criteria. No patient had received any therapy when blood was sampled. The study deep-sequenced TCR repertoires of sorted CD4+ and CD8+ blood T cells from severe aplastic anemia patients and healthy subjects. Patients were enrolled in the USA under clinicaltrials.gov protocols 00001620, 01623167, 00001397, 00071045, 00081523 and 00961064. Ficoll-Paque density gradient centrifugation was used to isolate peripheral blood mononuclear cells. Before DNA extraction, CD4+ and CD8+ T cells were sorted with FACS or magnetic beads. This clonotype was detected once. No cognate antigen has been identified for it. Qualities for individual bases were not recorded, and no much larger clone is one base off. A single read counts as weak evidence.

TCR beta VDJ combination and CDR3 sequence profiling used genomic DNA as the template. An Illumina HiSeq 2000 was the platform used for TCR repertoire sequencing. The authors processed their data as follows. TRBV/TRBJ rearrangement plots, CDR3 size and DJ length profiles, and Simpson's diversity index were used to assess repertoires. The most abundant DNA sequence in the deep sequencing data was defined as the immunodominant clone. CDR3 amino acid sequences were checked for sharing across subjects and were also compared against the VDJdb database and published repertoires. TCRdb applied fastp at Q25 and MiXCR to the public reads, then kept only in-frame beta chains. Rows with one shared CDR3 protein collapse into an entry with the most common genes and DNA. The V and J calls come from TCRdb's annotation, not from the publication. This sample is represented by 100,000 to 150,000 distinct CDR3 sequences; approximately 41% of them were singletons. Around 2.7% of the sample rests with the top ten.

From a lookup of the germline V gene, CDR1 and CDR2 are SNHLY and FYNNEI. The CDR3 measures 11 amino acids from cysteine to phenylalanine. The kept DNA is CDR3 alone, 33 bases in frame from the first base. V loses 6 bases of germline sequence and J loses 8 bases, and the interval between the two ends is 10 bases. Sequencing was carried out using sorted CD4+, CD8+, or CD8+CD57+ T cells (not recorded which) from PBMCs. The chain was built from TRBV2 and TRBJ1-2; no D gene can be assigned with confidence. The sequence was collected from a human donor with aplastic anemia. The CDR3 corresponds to CASSGLKGYTF. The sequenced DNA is TGTGCCAGCAGCGGGTTGAAGGGCTACACCTTC. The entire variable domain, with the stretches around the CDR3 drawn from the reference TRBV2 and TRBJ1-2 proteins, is EPEVTQTPSHQVTQMGQEVILRCVPISNHLYFYWYRQILGQKVEFLVSFYNNEISEKSEIFDDQFSVERPDGSNFTLKIRSTKLEDSAMYFCASSGLKGYTFGSGTRLTVV.